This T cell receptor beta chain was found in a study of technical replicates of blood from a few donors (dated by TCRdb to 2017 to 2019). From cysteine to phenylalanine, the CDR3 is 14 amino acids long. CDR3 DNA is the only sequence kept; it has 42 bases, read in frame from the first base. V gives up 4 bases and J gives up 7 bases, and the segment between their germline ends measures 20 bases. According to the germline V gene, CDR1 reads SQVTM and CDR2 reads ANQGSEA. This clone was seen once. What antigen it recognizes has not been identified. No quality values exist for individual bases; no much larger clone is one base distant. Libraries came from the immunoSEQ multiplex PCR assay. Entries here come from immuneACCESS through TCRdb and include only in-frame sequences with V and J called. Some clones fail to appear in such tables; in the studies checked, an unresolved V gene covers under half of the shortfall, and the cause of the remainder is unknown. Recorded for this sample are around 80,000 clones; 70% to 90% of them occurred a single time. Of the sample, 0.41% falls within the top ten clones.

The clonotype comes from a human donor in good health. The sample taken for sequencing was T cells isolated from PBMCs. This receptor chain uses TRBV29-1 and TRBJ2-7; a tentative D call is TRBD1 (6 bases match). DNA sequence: TGCAGCGTTGTTACTGGAAGGGGGTCTCGAGAGCAGTACTTC. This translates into CSVVTGRGSREQYF.